There are a few counts of the clone carrying this T cell receptor beta chain. Original processing methods: Cell counts per sample came from amplifying reference gene primers. The data were produced by immunoSEQ multiplex PCR, yet TCRdb's version contains in-frame clones alone and is incomplete. The D gene and trimming were derived from the DNA, and the V and J assignments and clone size from that table. The repertoire holds 97,000 or so clones, with about 85% as singletons. This sample stems from a study of blood T cell repertoires in COVID-19. Study details: The United States, Italy and Spain were the sources of the acute and convalescent COVID-19 samples.

Seattle cases were enrolled at active infection and followed longitudinally. The CDR3 extends over 17 amino acids. Germline CDR1 is SNHLY and CDR2 is FYNNEI. Trimming removed 5 bases from V and 0 bases from J, with 17 bases in between. Material: peripheral blood. The V and J genes are TRBV2 and TRBJ1-3, with D perhaps TRBD1 (6 bases). This receptor was obtained from a woman in her fifties or sixties with COVID-19, enrolled during active disease. The CDR3 sequence: CASSRSGGMSSGNTIYF. As DNA, the CDR3 is TGTGCCAGCAGTCGTTCGGGGGGCATGAGCTCTGGAAACACCATATATTTT. Looking up the rest from reference TRBV2 and TRBJ1-3 gives the full variable domain: EPEVTQTPSHQVTQMGQEVILRCVPISNHLYFYWYRQILGQKVEFLVSFYNNEISEKSEIFDDQFSVERPDGSNFTLKIRSTKLEDSAMYFCASSRSGGMSSGNTIYFGEGSWLTVV.